This is a list of T cell receptor beta chains from one sample in a study of blood T cell repertoires in COVID-19. Some clones are missing from TCRdb's copy, which holds only in-frame ones; the method was immunoSEQ multiplex PCR. The table lists around 300,000 clones, around four fifths of them singletons. Material for sequencing was peripheral blood. These receptors all stem from a man between 25 and 39 years old with active or convalescent COVID-19. Each CDR3 is given without its conserved first and last residue. Fields, in order: D gene, V gene, J gene, CDR3 protein. The D gene is left open where the match is weak.

>TRBD2|TRBV4-3|TRBJ2-2
ASSQEVAGDIKGELF
>.|TRBV2|TRBJ2-3
ASSERLGGVTDTQY
>.|TRBV4-1|TRBJ1-1
ASSQVISEAF
>.|TRBV7-2|TRBJ2-7
ASSLGRGSEQY
>.|TRBV20-1|TRBJ1-3
SASVRGYSGNTIY
>.|TRBV5-1|TRBJ1-5
ASRTDSNQPQH
>.|TRBV7-3|TRBJ1-2
ASSLNPGFYGYT
>.|TRBV9|TRBJ1-5
ASSGGGLSGQPQH
>TRBD2|TRBV2|TRBJ2-5
ASTGLLAGETQY
>TRBD1|TRBV30|TRBJ1-4
AWNRGRHEKLF
>.|TRBV25-1|TRBJ1-2
ASSEGRAWGDGYT
>.|TRBV5-1|TRBJ1-2
ASRKGSDGYT
>.|TRBV2|TRBJ1-2
ASNHPDTYGYT
>.|TRBV4-3|TRBJ1-3
ASSQAARAMGNTIY
>TRBD1|TRBV5-1|TRBJ2-7
ASSSSGQGPYEQY
>.|TRBV24-1|TRBJ2-2
ATSDPRTANTGELF
>TRBD1|TRBV5-1|TRBJ1-3
ASSWGTGGSGNTIY
>TRBD1|TRBV27|TRBJ2-3
ASSPPPGQGRDTQY
>TRBD2|TRBV24-1|TRBJ2-3
ATSGTSLTDTQY
>.|TRBV19|TRBJ1-4
ASSKEGGLQEKLF
>TRBD1|TRBV7-2|TRBJ1-5
ASSTGGRQPQH
>TRBD1|TRBV7-3|TRBJ2-7
ASSLMSGQGYEQY
>.|TRBV7-9|TRBJ1-1
ASSLDSMNTEAF
>TRBD2|TRBV9|TRBJ2-3
ASSVVPLPGGADTQY
>TRBD1|TRBV15|TRBJ1-3
ATSLRAPQGALSSGNTIY
>TRBD1|TRBV29-1|TRBJ2-7
SVGTGTVAYEQY